These 23 T cell receptor beta chains share one sample of origin, sequenced in a study of breast tumors, draining lymph nodes, adjacent tissues. Samples came from axillary lymph nodes draining the breast cancer. MiXCR was run by TCRdb on the multiplex PCR reads, yielding one entry per CDR3 protein. Of about 150,000 distinct CDR3 sequences detected, around a third appear once; the ten largest clones hold less than 2.5%. The sequenced sample was axillary lymph node tissue. These receptors all stem from a female donor with breast cancer. Some clones in this sample may be carry-over from other donors' samples.

This clonotype came up many times. Possible read error: a much larger clone is one base away. The rearrangement links TRBV5-6 to TRBJ2-7; 9 bases match TRBD2. The CDR3 extends over 14 amino acids. CDR1 and CDR2 (germline): SGHDT, YYEEEE. With 2 bases clipped from V and 6 bases from J, the junction kept 6 bases outside the gene matches. CDR3 region: CASSLRTAGGEQYF. The CDR3 bases are TGTGCCAGCAGCTTACGGACAGCGGGAGGCGAGCAGTACTTC.

This clonotype was picked up a small number of times. A junction end diverges from the germline sequence, so it may reflect a read error. V is TRBV12-3 or TRBV12-4 and J is TRBJ1-6; D not certain. CDR3 size: 15 residues. The CDR3: CAGSLSRGLNSPLHF. The CDR3 DNA reads TGTGCCGGCAGTTTATCAAGAGGGCTAAATTCACCCCTCCACTTT.

At least ten counts were recorded for this clonotype. The rearrangement joins TRBV19 to TRBJ2-1; D is unresolved. Germline V gene data show CDR1 as LNHDA and CDR2 as SQIVND (reference sequence). V lost 5 bases, J lost 2 bases, and 16 bases lay in between. The length of the CDR3 is 16 residues. CDR3: CASSRSFNPPYNEQFF. CDR3 DNA: TGTGCCAGTAGTCGCAGTTTCAACCCTCCCTACAATGAGCAGTTCTTC. Complete variable domain (other parts from reference TRBV19 and TRBJ2-1): DGGITQSPKYLFRKEGQNVTLSCEQNLNHDAMYWYRQDPGQGLRLIYYSQIVNDFQKGDIAEGYSVSREKKESFPLTVTSAQKNPTAFYLCASSRSFNPPYNEQFFGPGTRLTVL.

This chain connects TRBV12-3 or TRBV12-4 to TRBJ1-1; D not certain. V was clipped by 5 bases and J by 4 bases, with 17 bases between them. The CDR3 consists of 15 residues. CDR3 sequence: CASSKPPGVGTEAFF. The CDR3 DNA is TGTGCCAGCAGTAAACCCCCCGGGGTGGGCACTGAAGCTTTCTTT.

Many counts were recorded for this clonotype. V usage is TRBV7-3 and J usage is TRBJ2-1; 10 nucleotides line up with TRBD1. Losses at the gene ends were 5 bases for V and 5 bases for J; bases not matched to a gene: 9. CDR3 length: 16 amino acids. The germline V gene has CDR1 SGHTA and CDR2 FQGTGA. The CDR3 sequence is CASSPRGQGINNEQFF. In nucleotides, the CDR3 is TGTGCCAGCAGCCCCCGGGGACAGGGGATCAACAATGAGCAGTTCTTC.

The chain carries TRBV28 and TRBJ1-5; the D gene is possibly TRBD1 (6 bases). CDR1 MDHEN and CDR2 SYDVKM come from the germline V gene. CDR3 size: 15 residues. V was shortened by 2 bases and J by 1 base, with 9 bases between the two germline ends. The CDR3 DNA sequence: TGTGCCAGCAGTTTAAGCAGGGGAAGCAATCAGCCCCAGCATTTT. This encodes CASSLSRGSNQPQHF. Filled out from reference TRBV28 and TRBJ1-5, the complete variable domain reads DVKVTQSSRYLVKRTGEKVFLECVQDMDHENMFWYRQDPGLGLRLIYFSYDVKMKEKGDIPEGYSVSREKKERFSLILESASTNQTSMYLCASSLSRGSNQPQHFGDGTRLSIL.

In the case of this clonotype: A read error may produce the germline difference seen at one junction end. This sequence joins TRBV6-4 and TRBJ2-2, with a tentative D call TRBD2 (5 bases). The V gene's germline CDR1 is MRHNA and CDR2 SNTAGT. This CDR3 comprises 14 residues. CDR3 sequence reads: CASSNRGPPGELSF. In nucleotides, the CDR3 is TGTGCCAGCAGTAACCGAGGGCCCCCCGGGGAGCTGTCTTTT.

This clonotype appeared many times. The rearrangement uses TRBV5-1 and TRBJ2-1; 8 bases align to TRBD1. Per germline, CDR1 SGHRS and CDR2 YFSETQ. The J segment lost 5 bases and the V segment lost 3 bases, leaving 7 bases of the junction unmatched. The CDR3 loop spans 15 amino acids. The CDR3 sequence is CASSSDRGRHNEQFF. CDR3 nucleotides: TGCGCCAGCAGCTCCGACAGGGGCCGTCACAATGAGCAGTTCTTC.

The rearrangement links TRBV20-1 to TRBJ2-3, with D possibly called TRBD1 or TRBD2 (5 bases each). The CDR3 is made up of 14 amino acids. The V and J ends lost 1 base and 0 bases respectively, with 8 bases between them. Germline CDR1 is DFQATT and CDR2 is SNEGSKA (reference sequence). In DNA form, the CDR3 reads TGCAGTGCTAGAGTCGGGGCTAGCACAGATACGCAGTATTTT. It encodes CSARVGASTDTQYF.

This clonotype has ten or more counts. This chain uses TRBV7-8 with TRBJ1-5; D is undetermined. With 8 bases removed from V and 2 bases from J, the gap between germline ends came to 10 bases. The CDR3 length is 13 residues. Germline values: CDR1 SGHVS, CDR2 FQNEAQ. The CDR3 region is CASASKGNQPQHF. DNA of the CDR3: TGTGCCAGCGCTAGTAAGGGCAATCAGCCCCAGCATTTT.

A few counts support this clonotype. A much larger clone is a single base away; this may be a read error. J is TRBJ2-7 and V is TRBV5-6; D is unclear. V was cut by 6 bases and J by 6 bases, with 16 bases left in between. Per germline, CDR1 SGHDT and CDR2 YYEEEE. The CDR3 is made up of 13 amino acids. The CDR3 sequence: CASTLEAAREQYF. CDR3 nucleotide sequence: TGTGCCAGCACCTTAGAGGCGGCGCGCGAGCAGTACTTC.

Concerning this clonotype itself: The conserved final phenylalanine or tryptophan is absent from the CDR3, which likely points to a read error. The DNA is left out, because the CDR3 cannot be placed on it with certainty; the CDR3 is given as TCRdb lists it. This rearrangement joins TRBV4-1 to TRBJ1-4. Germline V gene lookup returns CDR1 MGHRA and CDR2 YSYEKL. From its first to its last residue, the CDR3 has 8 amino acids. CDR3 region: CASSQLGL.

The table lists this clonotype with many counts. The V and J genes are TRBV7-6 and TRBJ2-7; D is unclear. Germline values: CDR1 SGHVS, CDR2 FNYEAQ. The V end was cut by 1 base, the J end by 0 bases, with 10 bases between. The CDR3 has 15 residues. CDR3 DNA sequence: TGTGCCAGCAGCTTAGTAAGGCAGACCTCCTACGAGCAGTACGTC. It encodes CASSLVRQTSYEQYV.

This clonotype showed up many times. Since a much larger clone is just one base distant, this may be a read error. The chain uses TRBV20-1 and TRBJ2-1, with 8 bases aligning to TRBD2. The CDR3 is 17 amino acids. From germline, CDR1 is DFQATT and CDR2 SNEGSKA (reference sequence). The V and J ends lost 6 bases and 0 bases, in that order; junction bases with no gene match: 13. CDR3 in amino acids: CSAPFGGSGASYNEQFF. The CDR3 nucleotides read TGCAGTGCACCCTTCGGGGGTAGCGGGGCCTCCTACAATGAGCAGTTCTTC.

This clonotype was seen many times. This chain links TRBV5-4 with TRBJ1-3, with a weak D call TRBD1 (5 bases). V lost 4 bases and J lost 0, with 14 bases in between. Per germline, CDR1 SGHNT and CDR2 YYREEE (reference sequence). The CDR3 is made up of 16 amino acids. This CDR3 reads CASSTGGALSGNTIYF. CDR3 nucleotides: TGTGCCAGCAGCACCGGTGGGGCGCTCTCTGGAAACACCATATATTTT. Full variable domain (outside the CDR3, taken from reference TRBV5-4 and TRBJ1-3): ETGVTQSPTHLIKTRGQQVTLRCSSQSGHNTVSWYQQALGQGPQFIFQYYREEENGRGNFPPRFSGLQFPNYSSELNVNALELDDSALYLCASSTGGALSGNTIYFGEGSWLTVV.

This clonotype was counted at least ten times. This sequence joins TRBV7-8 and TRBJ2-7; 9 nucleotides align to TRBD2. V shed 0 bases, J shed 0 bases, and the junction held 9 bases outside the gene matches. Germline loops: CDR1 SGHVS, CDR2 FQNEAQ. This CDR3 contains 18 residues. The DNA of the CDR3 is TGTGCCAGCAGCTTAGCGAGGTGGGCGGGGGGGAGCTCCTACGAGCAGTACGTC. Amino acids: CASSLARWAGGSSYEQYV.

This rearrangement joins TRBV4-1 to TRBJ2-7; D is unresolved. CDR1 is MGHRA and CDR2 is YSYEKL in the germline V gene. The CDR3 has 12 residues. V lost 1 base and J 7 bases, leaving 8 bases between the germline ends. CDR3 protein: CASSQGQGEQYF. CDR3 bases: TGCGCCAGCAGCCAAGGGCAAGGGGAGCAGTACTTC.

This sequence joins TRBV5-6 and TRBJ1-1, with 8 bases aligning to TRBD1. CDR3 length: 13 amino acids. Germline CDR1 reads SGHDT; CDR2 reads YYEEEE. V shed 0 bases, J shed 10 bases, and the junction held 5 bases outside the gene matches. This CDR3 reads CASSLARTGRAFF. CDR3 sequence (DNA): TGTGCCAGCAGCTTGGCCCGGACAGGGAGAGCTTTCTTT.

The chain links TRBV7-2 to TRBJ2-2, with D uncertain. The CDR3 totals 13 residues. CDR1 SGHTA and CDR2 FQGNSA come from the germline V gene. V lost 4 bases to trimming and J lost 4 bases, with 7 bases between them. The CDR3 protein is CASSSYVTGELFF. DNA of the CDR3: TGTGCCAGCAGCTCCTACGTCACCGGGGAGCTGTTTTTT.

At least ten counts were recorded for this clonotype. The chain uses TRBV7-9 and TRBJ1-2; D unclear. Germline CDR1 reads SEHNR; CDR2 reads FQNEAQ (reference sequence). Trimming removed 1 base from V and 8 bases from J, with 8 bases in between. This CDR3 region has 12 residues. The CDR3 sequence is CASSLDGVGYTF. The CDR3 coding sequence is TGTGCCAGCAGCTTAGACGGAGTGGGCTACACCTTC. The entire variable domain, with the rest obtained from reference TRBV7-9 and TRBJ1-2, is as follows: DTGVSQNPRHKITKRGQNVTFRCDPISEHNRLYWYRQTLGQGPEFLTYFQNEAQLEKSRLLSDRFSAERPKGSFSTLEIQRTEQGDSAMYLCASSLDGVGYTFGSGTRLTVV.

This clonotype was recorded at least ten times. V and J are TRBV28 and TRBJ1-6; D remains unclear. Germline values: CDR1 MDHEN, CDR2 SYDVKM. Trimming stripped 5 bases from V and 0 bases from J, with 11 bases between. This CDR3 comprises 16 residues. The CDR3 is CASSEQMSSYNSPLHF. The CDR3 coding sequence is TGTGCCAGCAGTGAACAAATGAGCTCCTATAATTCACCCCTCCACTTT.

This clonotype was recorded at least ten times. V is TRBV5-1 and J is TRBJ2-7, with a tentative D call TRBD1 (5 bases). This CDR3 has 12 amino acids. Trimming pared 4 bases from V and 3 bases from J, leaving 8 bases between. Germline assignment: CDR1 SGHRS and CDR2 YFSETQ. The CDR3 loop reads CASSVDSYEQYF. The CDR3 bases are TGCGCCAGCAGCGTCGACAGCTACGAGCAGTACTTC.

To note about this clonotype: A read error may explain this, as a much larger clone is one base away. The chain is built from TRBV12-3 or TRBV12-4 and TRBJ1-5; TRBD1 aligns across 7 bases. Trimming at V came to 3 bases and at J to 4 bases, leaving 6 bases not matched to a gene. This CDR3 region has 15 residues. The CDR3 spells CASSFGTAINQPQHF. As DNA, the CDR3 is TGTGCCAGCAGTTTCGGGACAGCGATTAATCAGCCCCAGCATTTT.